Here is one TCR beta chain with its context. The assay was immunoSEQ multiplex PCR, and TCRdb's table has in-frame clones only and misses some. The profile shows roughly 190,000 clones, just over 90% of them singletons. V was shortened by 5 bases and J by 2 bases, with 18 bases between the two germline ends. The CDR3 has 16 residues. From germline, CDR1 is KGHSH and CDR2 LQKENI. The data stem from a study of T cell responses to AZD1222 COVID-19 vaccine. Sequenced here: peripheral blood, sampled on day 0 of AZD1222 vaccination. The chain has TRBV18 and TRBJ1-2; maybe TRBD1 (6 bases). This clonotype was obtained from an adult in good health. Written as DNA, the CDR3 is TGTGCCAGCTCAGCATTGACAGGTTATGAGAACTATGGCTACACCTTC. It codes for CASSALTGYENYGYTF.